These 22 T cell receptor beta chains were sequenced from one sample in a study of T cell responses to AZD1222 COVID-19 vaccine. TCRdb's copy holds only in-frame clones and misses some; the assay was immunoSEQ multiplex PCR. The sample lists under 25,000 clones, approximately 84% occurring once. The sequencing here drew on peripheral blood, taken 28 days after the second AZD1222 dose. These TCRs come from an adult who received the AZD1222 COVID-19 vaccine.

The chain uses TRBV14 and TRBJ1-2; D ambiguous. V was pared by 4 bases and J by 6 bases, with 18 bases between. This CDR3 spans 15 amino acids. CDR1 is SGHDN, CDR2 FVKESK, per germline. The CDR3 region is CASSLYMNVRNGYTF. The CDR3 region has the DNA TGTGCCAGCAGCCTCTACATGAACGTGCGGAATGGCTACACCTTC.

The V and J genes are TRBV25-1 and TRBJ1-1, with TRBD1 matching 9 bases. The CDR3 covers 15 residues. V lost 5 bases, J lost 4 bases, and 8 bases stayed unmatched. CDR1 and CDR2 (germline): MGHDK, SYGVNS. The CDR3 sequence: CASSQLGQGGTEAFF. The DNA for the CDR3 is TGTGCCAGCAGTCAGCTGGGACAGGGAGGCACTGAAGCTTTCTTT.

This clone has a single count. Sequence at one end of the junction differs from germline and may be a read error. The chain couples TRBV7-2 to TRBJ1-1; D may be TRBD1 (5 bases). CDR1 is SGHTA and CDR2 is FQGNSA in the germline V gene. The CDR3 is 15 residues long. The CDR3 nucleotides read TGTGCCAGCAGGTTAGGCGGGACTTTAAACACTGAAGCTTTCTTT. Protein product: CASRLGGTLNTEAFF.

The V gene is TRBV9, the J gene TRBJ2-1, with 12 bases identical to TRBD2. The V and J ends lost 3 bases and 4 bases, in that order; junction bases with no gene match: 2. This CDR3 is built from 15 residues. Per germline, CDR1 SGDLS and CDR2 YYNGEE. CDR3 sequence (DNA): TGTGCCAGCAGCGCTGGACTAGCGGGATACAATGAGCAGTTCTTC. Protein product: CASSAGLAGYNEQFF.

This chain uses TRBV4-1 with TRBJ2-7; D possibly corresponds to TRBD2 (5 bases). Germline CDR1 MGHRA, CDR2 YSYEKL. The CDR3 is 16 residues long. V gave up 0 bases and J gave up 1 base, with 13 bases separating them. The CDR3 loop is CASSQDKRVSSYEQYF. In DNA, the CDR3 is TGCGCCAGCAGCCAAGATAAGAGGGTTAGTTCCTACGAGCAGTACTTC.

This clone was seen more than once but under ten times. V gene TRBV4-1 combines with J gene TRBJ1-2, with D tentatively TRBD1 (5 bases). Between the trimmed V and J ends, which lost 5 bases and 3 bases, there was a span of 19 bases. The germline V gene has CDR1 MGHRA and CDR2 YSYEKL. The CDR3 is 16 residues long. CDR3 sequence reads: CASSKGTRARDYGYTF. In DNA form, the CDR3 reads TGCGCCAGCAGCAAAGGGACGAGGGCGAGGGACTATGGCTACACCTTC.

This chain joins TRBV3-1 (or the pseudogene TRBV3-2) and TRBJ1-1; D unclear. The CDR3 spans 11 residues. The V gene's germline CDR1 is LGHDT and CDR2 YNNKEL (reference sequence). V was trimmed by 0 bases and J by 11 bases, leaving 7 bases between them. CDR3 amino acids: CASSQETVAFF. CDR3 DNA sequence: TGTGCCAGCAGCCAAGAAACAGTGGCTTTCTTT.

This sequence joins TRBV7-9 and TRBJ1-2; D not certain. This CDR3 has 16 amino acids. Germline-derived CDR1 and CDR2 are SEHNR and FQNEAQ (reference sequence). Trimming took 4 bases from V and 0 from J, leaving 15 bases between them. The CDR3 spells CASSSSRANTNYGYTF. The CDR3 bases are TGTGCCAGCAGCTCCTCGCGAGCTAATACTAACTATGGCTACACCTTC.

The CDR3 here is CASSPRTGGAPEAFF. For the CDR3, the DNA is TGTGCCAGCAGCCCCCGGACAGGGGGCGCCCCTGAAGCTTTCTTT. The chain uses TRBV7-9 and TRBJ1-1, with TRBD1 matching 11 bases. CDR1 and CDR2 (germline): SEHNR, FQNEAQ (reference sequence). CDR3 length: 15 residues. V shed 5 bases and J 6 bases; nucleotides not matched to a gene: 8. The full variable domain, its missing parts supplied by reference TRBV7-9 and TRBJ1-1, is DTGVSQNPRHKITKRGQNVTFRCDPISEHNRLYWYRQTLGQGPEFLTYFQNEAQLEKSRLLSDRFSAERPKGSFSTLEIQRTEQGDSAMYLCASSPRTGGAPEAFFGQGTRLTVV.

This chain uses TRBV6-6 with TRBJ2-3; D unresolved. This CDR3 has 11 amino acids. Germline loops: CDR1 MNHNY, CDR2 SVGAGI (reference sequence). The V end lost 6 bases, the J end lost 3 bases, and 4 bases lay between the germline ends. For the CDR3, the DNA is TGTGCCAGCAGCCTAACAGATACGCAGTATTTT. It specifies CASSLTDTQYF.

This clone was observed once. This rearrangement joins TRBV9 to TRBJ2-7; possibly TRBD2 for D (7 bases). Germline V gene sequence: CDR1 SGDLS, CDR2 YYNGEE. This CDR3 is 17 amino acids long. V lost 3 bases to trimming and J lost 4 bases, with 23 bases between them. The CDR3 bases are TGTGCCAGCAGCGAGGGGGAGGGGCAGATACGAATTTACGAGCAGTACTTC. Translated, it gives CASSEGEGQIRIYEQYF.

The V call is TRBV3-1 (or the pseudogene TRBV3-2), the J call TRBJ1-5; D remains ambiguous. V gave up 0 bases and J gave up 5 bases, with 8 bases separating them. This CDR3 is built from 14 residues. Germline V lookup: CDR1 LGHDT, CDR2 YNNKEL (reference sequence). The CDR3 sequence: CASSQDQAYQPQHF. Written as DNA, the CDR3 is TGTGCCAGCAGCCAAGATCAGGCCTATCAGCCCCAGCATTTT.

V and J are TRBV29-1 and TRBJ2-5; D remains ambiguous. The V end lost 6 bases, the J end lost 3 bases, and 14 bases lay between the germline ends. This CDR3 comprises 13 residues. Germline V gives CDR1 SQVTM, CDR2 ANQGSEA. The CDR3 reads CSVRPPGKETQYF. DNA for the CDR3: TGCAGCGTCCGGCCACCAGGCAAAGAGACCCAGTACTTC.

The chain carries TRBV7-6 and TRBJ2-1, with unresolved D. The CDR3 has 17 amino acids. Looked up from germline, CDR1 is SGHVS and CDR2 is FNYEAQ. V was clipped by 1 base and J by 1 base, with 14 bases between them. The CDR3 DNA reads as TGTGCCAGCAGCTTAGGTCCCTTCGGCGGTTCCTACAATGAGCAGTTCTTC. It yields the protein CASSLGPFGGSYNEQFF.

The chain joins TRBV29-1 to TRBJ2-5; possible D gene TRBD2, 5 bases. CDR3 length: 13 residues. V was clipped by 5 bases and J by 0 bases, with 10 bases between them. Germline V gene sequence: CDR1 SQVTM, CDR2 ANQGSEA. CDR3 protein: CSVHKRDQETQYF. The CDR3 DNA sequence: TGCAGCGTTCACAAGAGGGACCAAGAGACCCAGTACTTC. Drawing the rest from reference TRBV29-1 and TRBJ2-5, the complete variable domain is SAVISQKPSRDICQRGTSLTIQCQVDSQVTMMFWYRQQPGQSLTLIATANQGSEATYESGFVIDKFPISRPNLTFSTLTVSNMSPEDSSIYLCSVHKRDQETQYFGPGTRLLVL.

This clone was seen once. The rearrangement joins TRBV14 to TRBJ2-5, with 7 bases lining up with TRBD2. The junction had 10 bases not matched to a gene; V was cut back by 4 bases and J by 2 bases. Looked up from germline, CDR1 is SGHDN and CDR2 is FVKESK. This CDR3 spans 16 amino acids. CDR3 residues: CASSPPGLAVQETQYF. CDR3 coding DNA: TGTGCCAGCAGCCCGCCCGGGCTAGCGGTACAAGAGACCCAGTACTTC.

This clone was picked up one time. This chain connects TRBV3-1 (or the pseudogene TRBV3-2) to TRBJ2-1, with unresolved D. CDR3 length equals 13 residues. The V end was cut by 0 bases, the J end by 9 bases, with 9 bases between. CDR1 is LGHDT, CDR2 YNNKEL, per germline (reference sequence). CDR3 coding DNA: TGTGCCAGCAGCCAAGACCCCGTGGGTGAGCAGTTCTTC. Amino acid sequence: CASSQDPVGEQFF.

CDR3 region: CASSYHPGEMNTEAFF. The CDR3 coding sequence is TGTGCCAGCAGTTACCACCCGGGAGAGATGAACACTGAAGCTTTCTTT. The V call is TRBV6-2 or TRBV6-3, the J call TRBJ1-1; D uncertain. Trimming pared 2 bases from V and 0 bases from J, leaving 13 bases between. Germline V gene sequence: CDR1 MNHEY, CDR2 SVGEGT. The CDR3 is 16 amino acids.

The J gene is TRBJ2-1, the V gene TRBV5-1, with D maybe TRBD1 (6 bases). Germline loops: CDR1 SGHRS, CDR2 YFSETQ. V lost 0 bases to trimming and J lost 5 bases, with 12 bases between them. This CDR3 is 15 amino acids long. As DNA, the CDR3 is TGCGCCAGCAGCTTGGACGGGACAACCGACAATGAGCAGTTCTTC. Its protein product is CASSLDGTTDNEQFF.

The chain recombines TRBV2 with TRBJ2-3, with 7 bases identical to TRBD2. Germline lookup yields CDR1 SNHLY and CDR2 FYNNEI. This CDR3 has 12 amino acids. V shed 6 bases and J 8 bases; nucleotides not matched to a gene: 5. The CDR3 spells CASSLGEGTQYF. The CDR3 region has the DNA TGTGCCAGCAGCCTCGGGGAGGGTACGCAGTATTTT.

The rearrangement joins TRBV2 to TRBJ1-2, with TRBD1 as a possible D gene (5 bases). CDR3 length equals 13 residues. Between the trimmed V and J ends, which lost 6 bases and 7 bases, there was a span of 15 bases. CDR1 is SNHLY, CDR2 FYNNEI, per germline. The CDR3 reads CASSGTGGSGYTF. The CDR3 bases are TGTGCCAGCAGCGGGACCGGGGGAAGTGGCTACACCTTC. The whole variable domain, remainder taken from reference TRBV2 and TRBJ1-2, is EPEVTQTPSHQVTQMGQEVILRCVPISNHLYFYWYRQILGQKVEFLVSFYNNEISEKSEIFDDQFSVERPDGSNFTLKIRSTKLEDSAMYFCASSGTGGSGYTFGSGTRLTVV.

A note on this clone: Relative to the germline gene, one junction end is altered; a read error may explain this. The CDR3 sequence: CASSQDRESYRYTF. CDR3 in DNA: TGTGCCAGTAGTCAGGACAGGGAATCCTATCGCTACACCTTC. V is TRBV19 and J is TRBJ1-2; 8 nucleotides agree with TRBD1. CDR3 length equals 14 residues. Germline V gene lookup returns CDR1 LNHDA and CDR2 SQIVND (reference sequence).